This entry describes one T cell receptor beta chain. The target antigen is unknown. These data come from a study of post-analysis software for immune sequencing data. Study-level points and caveats: Strong co-clustering by F measure linked samples that shared a preparation batch. Multiple sclerosis was associated with a significant reduction in normalized Chao1 diversity relative to controls. Controls had lower frequencies than patients of about 5 TRBV segments, which included TRBV5-6, TRBV5-1 and TRBV20-1.

Unique molecular identifiers featured in each of the TCR beta cDNA libraries. T cells numbering 1 to 10 million yielded roughly 0.5 million cDNA molecules. Using its own MiXCR run on the PCR reads, TCRdb lists one record per CDR3 protein. The sample contains 750,000 to 950,000 distinct CDR3 sequences, roughly 58% of which appear only once. CDR3 length: 13 amino acids. V was shortened by 7 bases and J by 2 bases, with 9 bases between the two germline ends. Germline CDR1 is SQVTM and CDR2 is ANQGSEA. This TCR came from a girl between 10 and 17 years old with multiple sclerosis. The rearrangement joins TRBV29-1 to TRBJ2-6; either TRBD1 or TRBD2 may fit D (5 bases each). The sequencing input was blood. The CDR3, as DNA: TGCAGCGCCCGGGACGCTGGGGCCAACGTCCTGACTTTC. It codes for CSARDAGANVLTF. Combining the CDR3 with reference TRBV29-1 and TRBJ2-6 gives the whole variable domain SAVISQKPSRDICQRGTSLTIQCQVDSQVTMMFWYRQQPGQSLTLIATANQGSEATYESGFVIDKFPISRPNLTFSTLTVSNMSPEDSSIYLCSARDAGANVLTFGAGSRLTVL.